Following are 8 T cell receptor beta chains from one sample sequenced in a study of identifying expanded T cells in peripheral blood. The data were produced by immunoSEQ multiplex PCR, yet TCRdb's version contains in-frame clones alone and is incomplete. The repertoire consists of about 97,000 clones, with around 89% occurring once and the leading ten covering less than 15%. Source material: blood. The receptor source for this set is a person aged 18 to 70 in good health.

This chain links TRBV7-8 with TRBJ1-1, with 8 bases identical to TRBD1. Germline assignment: CDR1 SGHVS and CDR2 FQNEAQ. Trimming removed 7 bases from V and 3 bases from J; junction bases left unmatched: 7. The CDR3 extends over 14 amino acids. The chain's CDR3 is CASTLTGGDTEAFF. The CDR3 nucleotides read TGTGCCAGCACCCTAACAGGGGGTGACACTGAAGCTTTCTTT.

The chain joins TRBV6-5 to TRBJ2-1; possible D gene TRBD1, 6 bases. The CDR3 has 14 amino acids. V lost 6 bases, J lost 9 bases, and 18 bases lay in between. CDR1 is MNHEY and CDR2 is SVGAGI in the germline V gene. The chain's CDR3 is CASRGVRQASEQFF. The CDR3, as DNA: TGTGCCAGCAGGGGGGTCCGACAGGCCAGTGAGCAGTTCTTC.

The J gene is TRBJ1-1, the V gene TRBV4-3; D uncertain. The ends were cut back, 0 bases at V and 2 bases at J, with 10 bases in the middle. The CDR3 is 15 residues long. Germline values: CDR1 LGHNA, CDR2 YSLEER. The CDR3: CASSQESEINTEAFF. CDR3 DNA: TGCGCCAGCAGCCAAGAATCCGAGATAAACACTGAAGCTTTCTTT.

This clone has just a few counts. The chain couples TRBV2 to TRBJ2-3; tentative D call: TRBD1 (6 bases). The germline V gene has CDR1 SNHLY and CDR2 FYNNEI. CDR3 size: 13 residues. The V gene lost 4 bases and the J gene lost 2 bases, with 7 bases spanning the gap. CDR3 sequence (DNA): TGTGCCAGCAGTGGACAGGCCACAGATACGCAGTATTTT. Its translation: CASSGQATDTQYF.

This chain links TRBV28 with TRBJ2-3, with D tentatively TRBD2 (5 bases). The CDR3 is 12 residues long. V lost 10 bases, J lost 4 bases, and 12 bases lay in between. Germline V gene data show CDR1 as MDHEN and CDR2 as SYDVKM. CDR3 DNA sequence: TGTGCCACAGTCCGGGGTTCAGATACGCAGTATTTT. As protein: CATVRGSDTQYF.

The chain employs TRBV6-6 and TRBJ1-1, with D possibly matching TRBD1 (5 bases). The V gene lost 5 bases and the J gene lost 1 base, with 11 bases spanning the gap. The V gene's germline CDR1 is MNHNY and CDR2 SVGAGI (reference sequence). The CDR3 is made up of 14 amino acids. The DNA of the CDR3 is TGTGCCAGCAGTCCCGACGACAGGAACACTGAAGCTTTCTTT. Protein sequence: CASSPDDRNTEAFF.

The V call is TRBV5-1, the J call TRBJ2-6; the match to TRBD2 covers 14 bases. The CDR3 is 17 residues long. Trimming cost V 3 bases and J 3 bases; bases outside gene matches: 2. CDR1 and CDR2 (germline): SGHRS, YFSETQ. CDR3 DNA: TGCGCCAGCAGCTCGACTAGCGGGAGGGTTGGGGCCAACGTCCTGACTTTC. Translation: CASSSTSGRVGANVLTF.

The CDR3 here is CASSFRLTSLEQYF. The CDR3 DNA reads TGTGCCAGCAGCTTCAGACTGACTAGCCTCGAGCAGTACTTC. The chain carries TRBV11-2 and TRBJ2-7; 7 positions match TRBD2. Germline CDR1 is SGHAT and CDR2 is FQNNGV. The CDR3 is 14 residues long. Trimming took 3 bases from V and 6 from J; bases not matched to a gene: 8.